The 22 T cell receptor beta chains below all came from one sample that was sequenced in a study of neurological immune-mediated disorders. TCRdb called the 5' RACE reads again in MiXCR, with one record for every CDR3 protein. The sample shows fewer than 90,000 distinct CDR3 sequences, 4% to 6% of them seen only once. The material sequenced was PBMCs. These receptors were collected from a man younger than 35 with multiple sclerosis.

This clonotype was found many times. The chain combines TRBV10-2 with TRBJ1-6; no clear D gene. Trimming shortened V by 3 bases and J by 5 bases, and 5 bases separated the two germline ends. From germline, CDR1 is WSHSY and CDR2 SAAADI. The CDR3 contains 13 residues. The CDR3 region has the DNA TGCGCCAGCAGTGAACAGCATAATTCACCCCTCCACTTT. Protein product: CASSEQHNSPLHF.

This clonotype was recorded at least ten times. The rearrangement joins TRBV7-3 to TRBJ1-1, with D uncertain. The CDR3 covers 14 residues. CDR1 is SGHTA, CDR2 FQGTGA, per germline. V dropped 6 bases and J dropped 1 base, with 12 bases sitting between them. CDR3 coding DNA: TGTGCCAGCAGGGGATCACCGGCGAACACTGAAGCTTTCTTT. Amino acids: CASRGSPANTEAFF.

This clonotype was counted only a few times. This clone may be a read error of a much larger clone one base away. The J gene is TRBJ1-1, the V gene TRBV28, with D unclear. Trimming removed 6 bases from V and 0 bases from J, with 8 bases in between. Germline CDR1 reads MDHEN; CDR2 reads SYDVKM. The CDR3 is made up of 13 amino acids. In nucleotides, the CDR3 is TGTGCCAGCAGGGGAACGTTGAACACTGAAGCTTTCTTT. Amino acid sequence: CASRGTLNTEAFF. Together with reference TRBV28 and TRBJ1-1, the CDR3 gives the full variable domain: DVKVTQSSRYLVKRTGEKVFLECVQDMDHENMFWYRQDPGLGLRLIYFSYDVKMKEKGDIPEGYSVSREKKERFSLILESASTNQTSMYLCASRGTLNTEAFFGQGTRLTVV.

CDR3 nucleotides: TGCAGTGCTAGGGAATACAGGGGGCCTTATAGGGGCTACACCTTC. It translates to CSAREYRGPYRGYTF. This sequence joins TRBV20-1 and TRBJ1-2; 9 bases are a match to TRBD1. V shed 3 bases, J shed 8 bases, and the junction held 13 bases outside the gene matches. CDR3 length: 15 residues. Germline V lookup: CDR1 DFQATT, CDR2 SNEGSKA (reference sequence).

Of note for this clonotype: The conserved closing phenylalanine or tryptophan is absent in this CDR3, likely reflecting a read error. The V gene is TRBV3-1, the J gene TRBJ1-2, with D hard to call. This CDR3 has 14 amino acids. The germline V gene has CDR1 LGHDT and CDR2 YNNKEL (reference sequence). Trimming cost V 0 bases and J 3 bases, with 8 bases left between them. CDR3 DNA sequence: TGTGCCAGCAGCCAAGATCGGCACCACTATGGCTACACCAAC. The encoded protein is CASSQDRHHYGYTN.

The sample holds many counts of this clonotype. The gene calls are TRBV5-1 and TRBJ2-7; D not resolved. The CDR3 spans 15 residues. With 0 bases removed from V and 0 bases from J, the gap between germline ends came to 10 bases. Germline CDR1 reads SGHRS; CDR2 reads YFSETQ. The CDR3 DNA is TGCGCCAGCAGCTTGGAACCGTCGAGCTCCTACGAGCAGTACTTC. This sequence encodes CASSLEPSSSYEQYF.

This clonotype occurred a few times. Possible read error: a much larger clone is one base away. The V call is TRBV28, the J call TRBJ1-1; the match to TRBD1 covers 8 bases. The germline gives CDR1 MDHEN, CDR2 SYDVKM. The CDR3 covers 15 residues. V shed 5 bases and J 2 bases; nucleotides not matched to a gene: 7. Here the CDR3 DNA reads TGTGCCAGCAGTCCTAACAGGGGGAAAAACACTGAAGCTTTCTTT. Its protein is CASSPNRGKNTEAFF.

This clonotype was recorded many times. V is TRBV7-2 and J is TRBJ2-7, with 9 positions matching TRBD1. Germline CDR1 is SGHTA and CDR2 is FQGNSA. The CDR3 length is 13 residues. V dropped 5 bases and J dropped 6; count of bases not matched to a gene: 5. The CDR3 nucleotides are TGTGCCAGCAGCCGGGACAGGGACGCCGAGCAGTACTTC. As protein: CASSRDRDAEQYF.

The table lists this clonotype with many counts. The chain joins TRBV4-2 to TRBJ2-1; a weak D match, TRBD2 (6 bases). V lost 4 bases and J 5 bases, leaving 27 bases between the germline ends. CDR3 length equals 19 residues. Germline V gene sequence: CDR1 LGHNA, CDR2 YNFKEQ. Written as DNA, the CDR3 is TGTGCCAGCAGCCCGAGAGCTACCGGAGGGCCCCCCCGACACAATGAGCAGTTCTTC. Residues: CASSPRATGGPPRHNEQFF.

This clonotype was recorded once. The rearrangement joins TRBV30 to TRBJ1-2; D gene ambiguous. Germline CDR1 and CDR2: GTSNPN and SVGIG (reference sequence). The germline V and J ends were trimmed by 3 bases and 4 bases, with 9 bases remaining between them. This CDR3 is 12 amino acids long. CDR3 DNA sequence: TGTGCCTGGAGCCCAGCCCCCTATGGCTACACCTTC. It translates to CAWSPAPYGYTF.

Ten or more counts support this clonotype. The V call is TRBV5-6, the J call TRBJ2-1; D is undetermined. Germline V lookup: CDR1 SGHDT, CDR2 YYEEEE. This CDR3 is 13 amino acids long. V was shortened by 5 bases and J by 0 bases, with 6 bases between the two germline ends. The DNA for the CDR3 is TGTGCCAGCAGGGAGAGCTCCTACAATGAGCAGTTCTTC. Translation: CASRESSYNEQFF.

This clonotype has just a few counts. The V gene is TRBV30, the J gene TRBJ2-3; D is possibly TRBD2 (5 bases). Trimming left V 8 bases short and J 5 bases short, with 14 bases between. The germline V gene has CDR1 GTSNPN and CDR2 SVGIG (reference sequence). The CDR3 has 12 residues. CDR3 protein: CATEPAGDTQYF. In DNA form, the CDR3 reads TGTGCCACTGAGCCGGCGGGAGATACGCAGTATTTT.

This clonotype was counted ten times or more. V is TRBV9 and J is TRBJ2-1; TRBD2 aligns across 10 bases. The junction had 10 bases not matched to a gene; V was cut back by 4 bases and J by 6 bases. Germline V lookup: CDR1 SGDLS, CDR2 YYNGEE. The CDR3 loop spans 16 amino acids. The CDR3: CASSLRSGGAVNEQFF. CDR3 DNA sequence: TGTGCCAGCAGCCTTAGGAGCGGGGGGGCCGTCAATGAGCAGTTCTTC.

This clonotype was counted a few times. The V and J genes are TRBV7-8 and TRBJ2-1; TRBD2 agrees at 9 bases. The germline V gene has CDR1 SGHVS and CDR2 FQNEAQ. V shed 2 bases, J shed 6 bases, and the junction held 5 bases outside the gene matches. The CDR3 length is 15 residues. The CDR3 here is CASSLRGGAFNEQFF. The CDR3 DNA follows: TGTGCCAGCAGCTTACGCGGGGGGGCCTTCAATGAGCAGTTCTTC.

This clonotype was recorded at least ten times. This chain connects TRBV20-1 to TRBJ1-1; no reliable D call. Deletions cut 3 bases from V and 1 base from J, with 15 bases between. CDR3 size: 15 residues. The germline CDR1 and CDR2 sequences are DFQATT and SNEGSKA (reference sequence). The CDR3 protein is CSARSLRTENTEAFF. The CDR3 DNA is TGCAGTGCTAGGAGTCTGCGTACGGAGAACACTGAAGCTTTCTTT.

This clonotype occurred many times. V gene TRBV9 combines with J gene TRBJ2-2; D might be TRBD1 (6 bases). The CDR3 covers 14 residues. V was trimmed by 3 bases and J by 4 bases, leaving 10 bases between them. Germline CDR1 is SGDLS and CDR2 is YYNGEE. CDR3 bases: TGTGCCAGCAGCGGACAGGAAGGCACCGGGGAGCTGTTTTTT. As protein: CASSGQEGTGELFF. Complete variable domain (other parts from reference TRBV9 and TRBJ2-2): DSGVTQTPKHLITATGQRVTLRCSPRSGDLSVYWYQQSLDQGLQFLIQYYNGEERAKGNILERFSAQQFPDLHSELNLSSLELGDSALYFCASSGQEGTGELFFGEGSRLTVL.

In this sample, this clonotype turned up many times. CDR3 bases: TGCGCCAGCCGACGGACCGGGACAGATACGCAGTATTTT. It codes for CASRRTGTDTQYF. The chain links TRBV5-1 to TRBJ2-3; D unresolved. The germline V gene has CDR1 SGHRS and CDR2 YFSETQ. Trimming pared 7 bases from V and 3 bases from J, leaving 12 bases between. There are 13 residues in the CDR3.

Regarding this clonotype: A much bigger clone sits one base away, suggesting this may be a read error. The chain is built from TRBV7-2 and TRBJ2-1; the D is unclear. The V end lost 5 bases, the J end lost 8 bases, and 13 bases lay between the germline ends. CDR3 length equals 13 residues. Germline-derived CDR1 and CDR2 are SGHTA and FQGNSA. For the CDR3, the DNA is TGTGCCAGCAGCCCACAAATGAACGATGAGCAGTTCTTC. The encoded protein is CASSPQMNDEQFF.

This clonotype has at least ten counts. The rearrangement joins TRBV6-1 to TRBJ2-7; 9 bases align to TRBD1. The CDR3 consists of 14 residues. CDR1 and CDR2 from the germline V gene are MNHNS and SASEGT. J was trimmed by 2 bases and V by 7 bases; bases with no gene match: 6. DNA for the CDR3: TGTGCCAGCAATGGACAGGGGTCGACCTACGAGCAGTACTTC. It translates to CASNGQGSTYEQYF.

This clonotype appeared a few times. The chain combines TRBV14 with TRBJ1-3; 7 nucleotides align to TRBD1. The CDR3 runs to 15 residues. Germline lookup yields CDR1 SGHDN and CDR2 FVKESK. V lost 4 bases and J lost 4; bases outside the gene matches: 7. This CDR3 reads CASSLLGTAGNTIYF. In nucleotides, the CDR3 is TGTGCCAGCAGCCTACTCGGGACAGCCGGAAACACCATATATTTT.

This clonotype was seen ten or more times. The chain joins TRBV7-2 to TRBJ2-2, with a tentative D call TRBD1 (6 bases). V lost 3 bases, J lost 3 bases, and 11 bases lay in between. Germline values: CDR1 SGHTA, CDR2 FQGNSA. The CDR3 has 15 amino acids. CDR3 nucleotide sequence: TGTGCCAGCAGCTTGAAACAGGGTTACACCGGGGAGCTGTTTTTT. Protein product: CASSLKQGYTGELFF. Looking up the rest from reference TRBV7-2 and TRBJ2-2 gives the full variable domain: GAGVSQSPSNKVTEKGKDVELRCDPISGHTALYWYRQSLGQGLEFLIYFQGNSAPDKSGLPSDRFSAERTGGSVSTLTIQRTQQEDSAVYLCASSLKQGYTGELFFGEGSRLTVL.

This clonotype was seen at least ten times. The CDR3 region has the DNA TGCAGTGCTAGAGATGGGACTAGCGGGCGAAAACCAGGGTTCTTC. Translation: CSARDGTSGRKPGFF. V gene TRBV20-1 combines with J gene TRBJ2-1, with TRBD2 matching 12 bases. The CDR3 extends over 15 amino acids. The ends lost 0 bases at V and 15 bases at J; junction bases unmatched: 12. CDR1 is DFQATT and CDR2 is SNEGSKA in the germline V gene (reference sequence).